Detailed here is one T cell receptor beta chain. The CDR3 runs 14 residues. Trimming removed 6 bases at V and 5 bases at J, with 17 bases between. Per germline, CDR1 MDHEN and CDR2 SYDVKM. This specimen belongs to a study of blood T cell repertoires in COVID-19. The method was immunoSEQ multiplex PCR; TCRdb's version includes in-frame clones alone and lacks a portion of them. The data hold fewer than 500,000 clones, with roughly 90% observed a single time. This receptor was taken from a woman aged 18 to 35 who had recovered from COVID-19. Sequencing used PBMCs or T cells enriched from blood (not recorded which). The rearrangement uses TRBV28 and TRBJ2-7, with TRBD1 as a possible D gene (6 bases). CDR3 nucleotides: TGTGCCAGCAGCCTGGGGGACATCCGTAACGAGCAGTACTTC. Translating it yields CASSLGDIRNEQYF.